The 5 T cell receptor beta chains below were found in one sample sequenced in a study of identifying expanded T cells in peripheral blood. The protocol was immunoSEQ multiplex PCR, while the TCRdb copy is restricted to in-frame clones and leaves out a portion. This table holds 50,000 to 60,000 clones, roughly four fifths found once. Sequencing was done on a sample of blood. These receptors were taken from a person between 18 and 75 years old in good health.

This chain joins TRBV6-1 and TRBJ2-3; 9 nucleotides line up with TRBD2. V gave up 6 bases and J gave up 0 bases; unmatched junction bases: 4. The CDR3 consists of 15 residues. Germline V gives CDR1 MNHNS, CDR2 SASEGT. This CDR3 is CASSPGLASTDTQYF. CDR3 in DNA: TGTGCCAGCAGCCCGGGACTAGCAAGCACAGATACGCAGTATTTT.

In this sample, this clone turned up once. The chain has TRBV9 and TRBJ2-2, with 9 positions matching TRBD2. The germline V gene encodes CDR1 SGDLS and CDR2 YYNGEE. J lost 1 base, V lost 4 bases, and 11 bases had no gene match. This CDR3 has 18 amino acids. The CDR3 here is CASSPLGTSWKNTGELFF. The CDR3 DNA reads TGTGCCAGCAGCCCACTCGGGACTAGCTGGAAGAACACCGGGGAGCTGTTTTTT.

The chain carries TRBV6-5 and TRBJ1-3, with D perhaps TRBD1 (6 bases). Trimming took 5 bases from V and 5 from J, leaving 13 bases between them. CDR1 and CDR2 from the germline V gene are MNHEY and SVGAGI. The CDR3 spans 14 residues. CDR3 coding DNA: TGTGCCAGCAGTACCCAGGGACAACGAAACACCATATATTTT. Translation: CASSTQGQRNTIYF.

The CDR3 here is CASSPGTENFYEQYF. The DNA for the CDR3 is TGTGCCAGCAGCCCGGGGACAGAGAATTTCTACGAGCAGTACTTC. This rearrangement joins TRBV11-3 to TRBJ2-7, with 7 bases matching TRBD1. The CDR3 consists of 15 residues. The germline V gene has CDR1 SGHNT and CDR2 YENEEA. The junction had 10 bases not matched to a gene; V was cut back by 5 bases and J by 3 bases.

This chain joins TRBV4-3 and TRBJ1-2; 7 nucleotides match TRBD1. CDR3 length: 13 amino acids. The junction had 3 bases not matched to a gene; V was cut back by 2 bases and J by 6 bases. The germline V gene has CDR1 LGHNA and CDR2 YSLEER. The CDR3 DNA follows: TGCGCCAGCAGCCAAACCAGGGGGGATGGCTACACCTTC. Its translation: CASSQTRGDGYTF.